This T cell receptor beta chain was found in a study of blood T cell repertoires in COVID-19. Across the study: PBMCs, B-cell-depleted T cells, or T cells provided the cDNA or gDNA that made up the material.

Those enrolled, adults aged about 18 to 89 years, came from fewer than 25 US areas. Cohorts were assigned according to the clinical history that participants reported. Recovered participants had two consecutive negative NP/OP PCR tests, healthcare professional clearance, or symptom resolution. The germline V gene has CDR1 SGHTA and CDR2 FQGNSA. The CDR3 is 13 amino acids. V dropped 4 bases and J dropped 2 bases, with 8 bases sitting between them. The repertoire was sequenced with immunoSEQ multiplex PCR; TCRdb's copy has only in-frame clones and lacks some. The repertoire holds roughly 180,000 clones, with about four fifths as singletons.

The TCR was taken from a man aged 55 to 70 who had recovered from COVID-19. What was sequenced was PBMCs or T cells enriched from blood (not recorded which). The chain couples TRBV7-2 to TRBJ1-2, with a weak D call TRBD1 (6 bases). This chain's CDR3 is CASSSQGNYGYTF. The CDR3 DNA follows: TGTGCCAGCAGCTCACAGGGAAACTATGGCTACACCTTC.